The 24 T cell receptor beta chains below all came from one sample that was sequenced in a study of T cells in Graves' hyperthyroidism and ophthalmopathy. TCR beta CDR3 regions were amplified from RNA. TCR CDR3 underwent first-round RT-PCR with the HTBI primer set. One entry per CDR3 protein results from TCRdb running MiXCR on the multiplex PCR reads. The table shows under 400,000 distinct CDR3 sequences, with about 20% occurring only once. The source material was blood. The receptors stem from a woman in her forties or fifties with Graves' hyperthyroidism.

This clonotype was counted only a few times. This chain uses TRBV20-1 with TRBJ2-3; no reliable D call. The CDR3 spans 14 residues. Germline V gene data show CDR1 as DFQATT and CDR2 as SNEGSKA (reference sequence). The CDR3 region is CSVEASLNTDTQYF. Written as DNA, the CDR3 is TGCAGCGTTGAAGCTTCCTTAAACACAGATACGCAGTATTTT.

This chain joins TRBV30 and TRBJ2-3; D is possibly TRBD2 (6 bases). The V and J ends lost 4 bases and 3 bases respectively, with 11 bases between them. In germline, CDR1 is GTSNPN, CDR2 SVGIG (reference sequence). The CDR3 has 13 residues. CDR3 nucleotides: TGTGCCTGGACGGCGGGAACGACAGATACGCAGTATTTT. This gives the protein CAWTAGTTDTQYF.

The table lists this clonotype with a count of one. The rearrangement uses TRBV15 and TRBJ2-3; perhaps TRBD2 as D (6 bases). The CDR3 totals 14 residues. Trimming removed 3 bases from V and 5 bases from J, with 12 bases in between. Germline-derived CDR1 and CDR2 are LNHNV and YYDKDF (reference sequence). CDR3 residues: CATSSDGGKDTQYF. The CDR3 region has the DNA TGTGCCACCAGCAGTGATGGAGGGAAAGATACGCAGTATTTT.

This clonotype was found many times. This chain joins TRBV6-1 and TRBJ2-1, with TRBD2 identical over 8 bases. The CDR3 is 16 residues long. Germline V gene lookup returns CDR1 MNHNS and CDR2 SASEGT. V shed 1 base and J 1 base; nucleotides not matched to a gene: 3. The CDR3 region has the DNA TGTGCCAGCAGTGAAGATGTAGCGGGGTCCTACAATGAGCAGTTCTTC. Its translation: CASSEDVAGSYNEQFF.

This clonotype has just a few counts. This rearrangement joins TRBV7-8 to TRBJ2-3, with TRBD1 as a possible D gene (5 bases). The CDR3 length is 16 residues. Germline CDR1 and CDR2: SGHVS and FQNEAQ. V lost 5 bases, J lost 0 bases, and 15 bases lay in between. CDR3 in amino acids: CASSIRTPTSTDTQYF. In DNA form, the CDR3 reads TGTGCCAGCAGCATAAGGACACCTACTAGCACAGATACGCAGTATTTT.

This clonotype has only a few counts. This rearrangement joins TRBV11-3 to TRBJ1-1; the match to TRBD1 covers 10 bases. The germline V gene encodes CDR1 SGHNT and CDR2 YENEEA. CDR3 length: 12 amino acids. Unmatched junction bases numbered 5, after V lost 5 bases and J lost 11 bases. The CDR3 DNA sequence: TGTGCCAGCAGCGATCCGGGACAGGGGGCTTTCTTT. This codes for CASSDPGQGAFF.

J is TRBJ1-2 and V is TRBV7-9; 9 bases are a match to TRBD1. CDR1 is SEHNR, CDR2 FQNEAQ, per germline (reference sequence). V was pared by 5 bases and J by 5 bases, with 6 bases of the junction left unmatched. CDR3 length: 14 amino acids. The CDR3 loop reads CASSRTGGAYGYTF. CDR3 DNA sequence: TGTGCCAGCAGCCGCACAGGGGGCGCATATGGCTACACCTTC.

The sample holds a few counts of this clonotype. The chain couples TRBV7-3 to TRBJ2-3; 9 bases line up with TRBD2. The germline CDR1 and CDR2 sequences are SGHTA and FQGTGA. V trimming: 2 bases; J trimming: 0 bases; junction bases outside the gene matches: 9. The CDR3 is 18 amino acids. This CDR3 is CASSLEMTSGASTDTQYF. As DNA, the CDR3 is TGTGCCAGCAGCTTAGAGATGACTAGCGGTGCTAGCACAGATACGCAGTATTTT.

This clonotype was seen a few times. The chain recombines TRBV4-1 with TRBJ1-5; the D is unclear. This CDR3 contains 16 residues. Germline lookup yields CDR1 MGHRA and CDR2 YSYEKL. The V end was cut by 0 bases, the J end by 6 bases, with 15 bases between. CDR3 bases: TGCGCCAGCAGCCAAGATTGGGGTCAGGAAGGTCAGCCCCAGCATTTT. It codes for CASSQDWGQEGQPQHF.

The CDR3 is CSARETAGNQPQHF. CDR3 nucleotides: TGCAGTGCTAGAGAGACAGCTGGCAATCAGCCCCAGCATTTT. The chain carries TRBV20-1 and TRBJ1-5, with TRBD1 as a possible D gene (5 bases). Trimming shortened V by 0 bases and J by 2 bases, and 8 bases separated the two germline ends. The CDR3 has 14 residues. Germline assignment: CDR1 DFQATT and CDR2 SNEGSKA (reference sequence).

To note about this clonotype: A much bigger clone sits one base away, suggesting this may be a read error. This chain joins TRBV28 and TRBJ1-3; perhaps TRBD1 as D (5 bases). V was clipped by 6 bases and J by 0 bases, with 9 bases between them. The CDR3 loop spans 14 amino acids. The germline V gene has CDR1 MDHEN and CDR2 SYDVKM. The CDR3 bases are TGTGCCAGCAGGCCGGACAACTCTGGAAACACCATATATTTT. Translated: CASRPDNSGNTIYF.

Ten or more counts support this clonotype. The genes are TRBV13 and TRBJ1-1; no definite D call. Germline lookup yields CDR1 PRHDT and CDR2 FYEKMQ (reference sequence). The CDR3 consists of 14 residues. The V end was cut by 3 bases, the J end by 0 bases, with 8 bases between. Here the CDR3 reads CASSLENLNTEAFF. CDR3 nucleotide sequence: TGTGCCAGCAGCTTGGAGAATTTGAACACTGAAGCTTTCTTT. Combining the CDR3 with reference TRBV13 and TRBJ1-1 gives the whole variable domain AAGVIQSPRHLIKEKRETATLKCYPIPRHDTVYWYQQGPGQDPQFLISFYEKMQSDKGSIPDRFSAQQFSDYHSELNMSSLELGDSALYFCASSLENLNTEAFFGQGTRLTVV.

Ten or more counts support this clonotype. The chain links TRBV11-2 to TRBJ2-3; perhaps TRBD2 as D (5 bases). V lost 1 base, J lost 2 bases, and 13 bases lay in between. Germline CDR1 is SGHAT and CDR2 is FQNNGV. The CDR3 extends over 16 amino acids. The CDR3: CASSLGWELYTDTQYF. The CDR3 region has the DNA TGTGCCAGCAGCTTAGGATGGGAGCTCTACACAGATACGCAGTATTTT.

This clonotype was seen once. A much larger clonotype is one base distant, so this may be a read error. This sequence joins TRBV4-1 and TRBJ2-5; D may be TRBD2 (7 bases). Germline CDR1 reads MGHRA; CDR2 reads YSYEKL. The CDR3 spans 15 residues. Deletions cut 1 base from V and 6 bases from J, with 15 bases between. The DNA for the CDR3 is TGCGCCAGCAGCCAAGCTGAGGGGGGGTTGAAGACCCAGTACTTC. Translated, it gives CASSQAEGGLKTQYF.

This clonotype occurred many times. The rearrangement links TRBV11-2 to TRBJ2-7, with 7 bases fitting TRBD1. The CDR3 consists of 13 residues. Germline trimming cut 5 bases from V and 5 bases from J; bases unmatched to any gene: 6. Germline V gene data show CDR1 as SGHAT and CDR2 as FQNNGV. The CDR3: CASSPDRVHEQYV. The CDR3 nucleotides read TGTGCCAGCAGCCCTGACAGGGTACACGAGCAGTACGTC.

This clonotype was observed at least ten times. This chain joins TRBV5-1 and TRBJ2-3, with 11 positions matching TRBD2. The CDR3 runs to 17 residues. CDR1 SGHRS and CDR2 YFSETQ come from the germline V gene. Trimming cost V 4 bases and J 0 bases; bases outside gene matches: 7. DNA for the CDR3: TGCGCCAGCAGCCATCCGGGACTAGCGGCTAGCACAGATACGCAGTATTTT. It specifies CASSHPGLAASTDTQYF.

This clonotype was recorded at least ten times. This chain connects TRBV6-1 to TRBJ2-7, with 8 bases fitting TRBD1. The germline V gene has CDR1 MNHNS and CDR2 SASEGT. J gave up 6 bases and V 6 bases, and 7 bases lay outside the gene matches. This CDR3 has 13 residues. The DNA for the CDR3 is TGTGCCAGCAGCACCGGACAGGGCGGCGAGCAGTACGTC. It is translated as CASSTGQGGEQYV.

The chain employs TRBV29-1 and TRBJ2-1; the match to TRBD2 covers 8 bases. The V gene end was trimmed by 3 bases and the J gene end by 4 bases; junction bases not matched to a gene: 8. Germline V lookup: CDR1 SQVTM, CDR2 ANQGSEA. The CDR3 extends over 15 amino acids. The CDR3 sequence: CSVDPAGVGYNEQFF. The DNA of the CDR3 is TGCAGCGTTGATCCAGCGGGAGTGGGATACAATGAGCAGTTCTTC.

The rearrangement links TRBV25-1 to TRBJ2-7; 10 bases are a match to TRBD1. There are 15 residues in the CDR3. CDR1 is MGHDK, CDR2 SYGVNS, per germline. Germline trimming cut 5 bases from V and 4 bases from J; bases unmatched to any gene: 8. The CDR3 sequence: CASSHDRGQEYEQYF. The CDR3 nucleotides read TGTGCCAGCAGTCACGACAGGGGGCAGGAGTACGAGCAGTACTTC.

J is TRBJ1-4 and V is TRBV28; possibly TRBD1 for D (6 bases). The germline CDR1 and CDR2 sequences are MDHEN and SYDVKM. CDR3 size: 13 residues. Trimming removed 7 bases from V and 6 bases from J, with 12 bases in between. The CDR3, as DNA: TGTGCCAGCAACGGGGCAGGGGATGAAAAACTGTTTTTT. This sequence encodes CASNGAGDEKLFF. Using reference TRBV28 and TRBJ1-4 for the parts outside the CDR3, the full variable domain is DVKVTQSSRYLVKRTGEKVFLECVQDMDHENMFWYRQDPGLGLRLIYFSYDVKMKEKGDIPEGYSVSREKKERFSLILESASTNQTSMYLCASNGAGDEKLFFGSGTQLSVL.

About this clonotype itself: The junction differs from germline at one of its ends, possibly a read error. The chain uses TRBV7-2 and TRBJ1-4; weak D call: TRBD1 (6 bases). CDR3 length equals 17 residues. Germline lookup yields CDR1 SGHTA and CDR2 FQGNSA. The CDR3 here is CASSLGNTGTTNEKLFF. The DNA for the CDR3 is TGTGCCAGCAGCTTAGGGAATACCGGGACAACCAATGAAAAACTGTTTTTT.

This clonotype was recorded at least ten times. This sequence joins TRBV28 and TRBJ1-2, with no clear D. The V and J ends lost 6 bases and 0 bases respectively, with 11 bases between them. The CDR3 runs to 14 residues. CDR1 MDHEN and CDR2 SYDVKM come from the germline V gene. DNA for the CDR3: TGTGCCAGCAGGGTGGCAACCCCTAACTATGGCTACACCTTC. Translating gives CASRVATPNYGYTF.

This chain uses TRBV27 with TRBJ2-1; D gene uncertain. CDR1 and CDR2 from the germline V gene are MNHEY and SMNVEV (reference sequence). There are 15 residues in the CDR3. V was pared by 5 bases and J by 6 bases, with 17 bases between. The CDR3 DNA reads TGTGCCAGCAGTCCCTTTTCCGGAATGCGCAATGAGCAGTTCTTC. Protein: CASSPFSGMRNEQFF.

The chain employs TRBV3-1 and TRBJ1-6, with 7 bases that match TRBD1. V was pared by 9 bases and J by 7 bases, with 12 bases of the junction left unmatched. The CDR3 loop spans 15 amino acids. Germline V gives CDR1 LGHDT, CDR2 YNNKEL (reference sequence). This CDR3 reads CASRRGTARNSPLHF. CDR3 bases: TGTGCCAGTAGACGCGGGACAGCGCGAAATTCACCCCTCCACTTT.